This passage covers 4 T cell receptor beta chains from one sample sequenced in a study of T cells and Merkel cell carcinoma outcomes. Here immunoSEQ multiplex PCR was the method, and the copy in TCRdb shows in-frame clones only, minus some. The sample consists of 8,500 to 10,000 clones, around 80% of them appearing once. The sample taken for sequencing was tumor tissue from Merkel cell carcinoma. The receptors stem from a human donor with Merkel cell carcinoma.

The chain links TRBV7-8 to TRBJ1-1, with 8 bases that match TRBD1. Germline CDR1 reads SGHVS; CDR2 reads FQNEAQ. The CDR3 contains 14 residues. Losses at the gene ends were 4 bases for V and 9 bases for J; bases not matched to a gene: 10. The CDR3 here is CASSSLDRAGQAFF. The CDR3 coding sequence is TGTGCCAGCAGCTCCTTGGACAGGGCGGGACAAGCTTTCTTT.

This clone is a singleton in its sample. V usage is TRBV5-1 and J usage is TRBJ2-5; D is possibly TRBD1 or TRBD2 (6 bases each). With 0 bases removed from V and 1 base from J, the gap between germline ends came to 25 bases. The CDR3 totals 20 residues. Looked up from germline, CDR1 is SGHRS and CDR2 is YFSETQ. Written as DNA, the CDR3 is TGCGCCAGCAGCTTGGACTTAGGTACGAGGGGGGACCAATTCCAAGAGACCCAGTACTTC. Residues: CASSLDLGTRGDQFQETQYF.

J is TRBJ2-7 and V is TRBV29-1, with 10 bases aligning to TRBD1. The junction had 4 bases not matched to a gene; V was cut back by 4 bases and J by 7 bases. The CDR3 length is 12 residues. Germline CDR1 and CDR2: SQVTM and ANQGSEA. CDR3 DNA: TGCAGCGTTGCTAAGGGACAGGGGGAGCAGTACTTC. It translates to CSVAKGQGEQYF.

The sample holds one count of this clone. V is TRBV19 and J is TRBJ2-1; 8 nucleotides line up with TRBD1. The CDR3 covers 15 residues. In germline, CDR1 is LNHDA, CDR2 SQIVND (reference sequence). Trimming removed 2 bases from V and 8 bases from J; junction bases left unmatched: 8. Written as DNA, the CDR3 is TGTGCCAGTAGTATATACCGAGGACAGGGCGATGAGCAGTTCTTC. It specifies CASSIYRGQGDEQFF.